A few counts support the clone carrying this TCR beta chain. TCRdb analysed the RT-PCR reads with MiXCR anew, one entry per CDR3 protein. This sample has more than 550,000 distinct CDR3 sequences, with approximately 15% found just once. V was trimmed by 3 bases and J by 6 bases, leaving 12 bases between them. Germline V gene lookup returns CDR1 SNHLY and CDR2 FYNNEI. The length of the CDR3 is 15 residues. The V and J genes are TRBV2 and TRBJ1-6; D perhaps matches TRBD1 (5 bases). What was sequenced was memory CD4+ T cells from blood. This TCR derives from a female donor in good health, serving as a healthy control. For the CDR3, the DNA is TGTGCCAGCAGTGAGGGGGGTTATCGTAATTCACCCCTCCACTTT. Translating gives CASSEGGYRNSPLHF.